This TCR beta chain is drawn from a study of blood T cell repertoires in COVID-19. Recovered Cohort 3 donors showed two negative PCRs, clearance, or symptom resolution. In this sample, this clone turned up once. Authors' data handling: Estimation of nucleated cell counts was performed using reference gene primer amplification. The protocol was immunoSEQ multiplex PCR, while the TCRdb copy is restricted to in-frame clones and leaves out a portion. V, J and clone size were drawn from that table, and D and trimming were deduced from the DNA. The table lists under 300,000 clones, 75% to 90% of them singletons, with approximately 2% in the top ten. Trimming pared 7 bases from V and 5 bases from J, leaving 17 bases between. This CDR3 spans 15 amino acids. The germline gives CDR1 SGHVS, CDR2 FQNEAQ.

The sample comprised PBMCs or T cells enriched from blood (not recorded which). This chain joins TRBV7-8 and TRBJ2-2; D might be TRBD1 (6 bases). The receptor was isolated from a woman aged 50 to 60 who had recovered from COVID-19. The CDR3 protein is CASTLGWGLTGELFF. The CDR3 bases are TGTGCCAGCACCCTAGGGTGGGGGCTTACCGGGGAGCTGTTTTTT.